Below, 13 T cell receptor beta chains from the same sample are listed, as sequenced in a study of blood T cell repertoires in COVID-19. Produced via immunoSEQ multiplex PCR; TCRdb's table is partial and in-frame only. The data contain tens of thousands of clones, 80% to 90% of them singletons. The sample was peripheral blood. Source of these receptors: a man older than 75 with acute or convalescent COVID-19.

This clone was counted once. This chain connects TRBV5-1 to TRBJ2-2, with D perhaps matching TRBD2 (6 bases). CDR1 is SGHRS and CDR2 is YFSETQ in the germline V gene. With 4 bases removed from V and 4 bases from J, the gap between germline ends came to 14 bases. The length of the CDR3 is 15 residues. The CDR3 DNA follows: TGCGCCAGCAGCGTGGACGGGGGAACCACCGGGGAGCTGTTTTTT. Its protein product is CASSVDGGTTGELFF.

The chain uses TRBV12-3 or TRBV12-4 and TRBJ2-1; TRBD1 is a possible D gene (6 bases). This CDR3 comprises 13 residues. Between the trimmed V and J ends, which lost 4 bases and 6 bases, there was a span of 10 bases. The CDR3 nucleotides are TGTGCCAGCAGTTATATACAGGGCAATGAGCAGTTCTTC. The encoded protein is CASSYIQGNEQFF.

The chain combines TRBV5-1 with TRBJ2-7; perhaps TRBD2 as D (6 bases). Trimming stripped 3 bases from V and 1 base from J, with 23 bases between. This CDR3 has 18 residues. Germline values: CDR1 SGHRS, CDR2 YFSETQ. CDR3 nucleotides: TGCGCCAGCAGCTGGGCCGGGACTTCGGAAATAGGATCCTACGAGCAGTACTTC. It encodes CASSWAGTSEIGSYEQYF.

The chain couples TRBV19 to TRBJ1-1, with D perhaps matching TRBD1 (6 bases). The V end lost 9 bases, the J end lost 4 bases, and 15 bases lay between the germline ends. From germline, CDR1 is LNHDA and CDR2 SQIVND (reference sequence). CDR3 length equals 13 residues. CDR3: CASHITGSTEAFF. In nucleotides, the CDR3 is TGTGCCAGCCATATTACAGGGAGCACTGAAGCTTTCTTT.

This clone appeared a single time. V usage is TRBV6-5 and J usage is TRBJ1-1, with D maybe TRBD1 (5 bases). The CDR3 extends over 15 amino acids. Germline V gives CDR1 MNHEY, CDR2 SVGAGI. Trimming removed 6 bases at V and 1 base at J, with 15 bases between. CDR3 in amino acids: CASRKREGKNTEAFF. CDR3 bases: TGTGCCAGCAGAAAGCGGGAGGGGAAGAACACTGAAGCTTTCTTT.

The chain has TRBV5-8 and TRBJ1-2; no clear D. With 4 bases removed from V and 4 bases from J, the gap between germline ends came to 8 bases. Per the germline V gene, CDR1 is SGHTS and CDR2 is YDEGEE. This CDR3 has 12 amino acids. CDR3 loop: CASSRGLYGYTF. The CDR3, as DNA: TGTGCCAGCAGCCGAGGCCTCTATGGCTACACCTTC.

The chain is built from TRBV23-1 and TRBJ2-2, with TRBD2 as a possible D gene (6 bases). TRBV23-1 carries the ORF label, with uncertain function. V lost 4 bases and J lost 3, with 12 bases in between. This CDR3 region has 15 residues. This CDR3 is CASSLGTVYTGELFF. The CDR3 nucleotides are TGCGCCAGCAGTCTAGGGACTGTTTACACCGGGGAGCTGTTTTTT.

The V call is TRBV28, the J call TRBJ2-4; 8 bases are a match to TRBD1. Trimming took 5 bases from V and 6 from J; bases not matched to a gene: 6. There are 14 residues in the CDR3. CDR1 MDHEN and CDR2 SYDVKM come from the germline V gene. Written as DNA, the CDR3 is TGTGCCAGCAGTCCGAGGGACAGGCTAAACATTCAGTACTTC. It yields the protein CASSPRDRLNIQYF.

The rearrangement joins TRBV6-5 to TRBJ1-5; D is undetermined. The germline gives CDR1 MNHEY, CDR2 SVGAGI. V lost 5 bases and J lost 6, with 14 bases in between. This CDR3 has 14 residues. The CDR3 reads CASSRTRALQPQHF. The CDR3 nucleotides are TGTGCCAGCAGTCGTACGCGGGCCCTTCAGCCCCAGCATTTT.

The sample holds one count of this clone. This chain joins TRBV11-2 and TRBJ2-7; D ambiguous. Germline V gene lookup returns CDR1 SGHAT and CDR2 FQNNGV. The CDR3 contains 13 residues. V was pared by 4 bases and J by 7 bases, with 14 bases between. CDR3 amino acids: CASSYVGDLEQYF. DNA of the CDR3: TGTGCCAGCAGCTACGTCGGAGACTTGGAGCAGTACTTC. The complete variable domain, with remaining parts taken from reference TRBV11-2 and TRBJ2-7, reads EAGVAQSPRYKIIEKRQSVAFWCNPISGHATLYWYQQILGQGPKLLIQFQNNGVVDDSQLPKDRFSAERLKGVDSTLKIQPAKLEDSAVYLCASSYVGDLEQYFGPGTRLTVT.

This chain uses TRBV24-1 with TRBJ2-1; 8 bases line up with TRBD1. The CDR3 is made up of 14 amino acids. Germline lookup yields CDR1 KGHDR and CDR2 SFDVKD. The ends lost 6 bases at V and 6 bases at J; junction bases unmatched: 6. The CDR3 coding sequence is TGTGCCACCAGTCCCAGGGGGCCTATCAATGAGCAGTTCTTC. Translating it yields CATSPRGPINEQFF.

V usage is TRBV5-8 and J usage is TRBJ1-5; the match to TRBD1 covers 9 bases. The trim removed 4 bases at V and 6 bases at J, leaving 5 bases unmatched. The CDR3 has 14 residues. The germline V gene encodes CDR1 SGHTS and CDR2 YDEGEE. The CDR3 spells CASSTGQGSQPQHF. The CDR3, as DNA: TGTGCCAGCAGCACCGGACAGGGGTCTCAGCCCCAGCATTTT.

The rearrangement uses TRBV5-1 and TRBJ2-5; 7 bases fit TRBD2. The length of the CDR3 is 14 residues. V lost 5 bases and J lost 2; bases outside the gene matches: 6. The V gene's germline CDR1 is SGHRS and CDR2 YFSETQ. The CDR3 DNA reads TGCGCCAGCAGTTGGCGGGAGCTTCAAGAGACCCAGTACTTC. Translated, it gives CASSWRELQETQYF.